The T cell receptor (beta chain) under discussion was sequenced for a study of OX40 agonist ivuxolimab in advanced cancers. The overall study: Patients were given ivuxolimab, an antibody that agonizes OX40 (CD134). General observations from the study: Doses of 0.1 to 3.0 mg/kg were accompanied by clonal expansion of CD4+ and CD8+ blood T cells by week 6.

Regarding this clone: What it binds is unknown.

V lost 4 bases to trimming and J lost 6 bases, with 19 bases between them. Per germline, CDR1 SGHRS and CDR2 YFSETQ. The CDR3 consists of 16 residues. Measured with immunoSEQ multiplex PCR; TCRdb has only the in-frame clones, and not every one. Here the sample spans approximately 74,000 clones, 85% to 95% being singletons. The timepoints at which blood was sampled were baseline, cycle 4 day 1, and cycle 7 day 1. The sample here was CD4+ or CD8+ T cells sorted from blood, taken in a trial of the OX40 agonist ivuxolimab. The source of this sequence is an adult with an advanced solid tumor such as melanoma, head and neck, liver or kidney cancer. This sequence joins TRBV5-1 and TRBJ1-4; maybe TRBD1 (5 bases). CDR3 amino acids: CASSTRWRGGDEKLFF. CDR3 in DNA: TGCGCCAGCAGCACCCGCTGGCGGGGGGGAGATGAAAAACTGTTTTTT.